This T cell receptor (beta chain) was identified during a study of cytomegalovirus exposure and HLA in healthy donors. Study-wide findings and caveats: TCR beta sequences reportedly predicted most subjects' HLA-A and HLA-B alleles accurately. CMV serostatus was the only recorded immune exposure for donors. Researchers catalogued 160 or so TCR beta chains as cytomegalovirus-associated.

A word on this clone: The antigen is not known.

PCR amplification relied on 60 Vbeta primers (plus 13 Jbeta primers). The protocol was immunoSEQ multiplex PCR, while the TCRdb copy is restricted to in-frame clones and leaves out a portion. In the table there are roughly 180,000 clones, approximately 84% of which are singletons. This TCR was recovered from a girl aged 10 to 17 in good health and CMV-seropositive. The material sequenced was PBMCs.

The CDR3 DNA reads TGTGCCAGCAGCTGGCGAGGGGGATTCCAAGAGACCCAGTACTTC. This encodes CASSWRGGFQETQYF. The chain carries TRBV7-3 and TRBJ2-5; D is possibly TRBD1 (6 bases). Germline assignment: CDR1 SGHTA and CDR2 FQGTGA. The CDR3 totals 15 residues. V lost 4 bases and J lost 1, with 13 bases in between.